The sample holds one count of the clone carrying this T cell receptor beta chain. Its antigen remains unknown. Just one base apart from a much larger clone, this may be a read error. This sample was taken from a study of post-analysis software for immune sequencing data. There are 15 residues in the CDR3. Trimming removed 1 base from V and 9 bases from J; junction bases left unmatched: 5. The germline V gene encodes CDR1 LGHDT and CDR2 YNNKEL (reference sequence). Study-wide points: There were five or six TRBV segments more frequent in patients than controls, and TRBV5-6, TRBV5-1 and TRBV20-1 were among them. With F measure, samples from one preparation batch clustered together strongly. The study found significantly lower normalized Chao1 diversity in multiple sclerosis patients than in controls.

Included in the TCR beta cDNA libraries were unique molecular identifiers. Input populations of 1 to 10 million T cells gave rise to about 480,000 cDNA molecules. MiXCR was run by TCRdb on the PCR reads, yielding one entry per CDR3 protein. Altogether over 250,000 distinct CDR3 sequences are present, 30% to 45% being singletons, with the ten largest covering under 5.5%. Sequencing was performed on blood. This TCR was sampled from a girl between 5 and 17 years old with multiple sclerosis. The chain couples TRBV3-1 to TRBJ1-6, with 8 positions matching TRBD1. The CDR3 DNA reads as TGTGCCAGCAGCCAAGGAGACAGGGGTAGTTCACCCCTCCACTTT. Translation gives CASSQGDRGSSPLHF.